The sample holds one count of the clone carrying this T cell receptor beta chain. The antigen remains unidentified. The CDR3 loop spans 16 amino acids. CDR1 and CDR2 from the germline V gene are MGHDK and SYGVNS. V dropped 7 bases and J dropped 5 bases, with 23 bases sitting between them. Profiled with immunoSEQ multiplex PCR; TCRdb holds only in-frame clones, not every one. The sample yields 45,000 to 55,000 clones, around 88% seen once. This specimen belongs to a study of neoadjuvant nivolumab and ipilimumab in lung cancer. Findings and limits, study-wide: From pretherapy to surgery, tumor richness and clonality rose with dual therapy. Pretherapy blood TCR richness correlated positively with resected tumor richness. TCR richness and clonality were higher in tumors than adjacent uninvolved lung.

This rearrangement joins TRBV25-1 to TRBJ1-1, with a weak D call TRBD1 (6 bases). The receptor's source is an adult with non-small cell lung cancer. Some clones in this sample may be carry-over from other donors' samples. Sequenced material: blood, taken before neoadjuvant nivolumab, alone or with ipilimumab. The CDR3 loop reads CASTALQGGRGTEAFF. In DNA form, the CDR3 reads TGTGCCAGCACTGCTTTACAGGGTGGGAGGGGAACTGAAGCTTTCTTT.